This note documents a single TCR beta chain sequence. Its matching antigen is unknown. This CDR3 spans 12 amino acids. The V end lost 3 bases, the J end lost 6 bases, and 5 bases lay between the germline ends. The germline gives CDR1 LGHNT, CDR2 FRNRAP. Produced via immunoSEQ multiplex PCR; TCRdb's table is partial and in-frame only. The table has 200 to 250 clones, about 80% seen once; the top ten hold over 25%. The source of the sample is a study of graft-versus-host responses after intestinal transplantation. Study at large: Transplants were multivisceral, liver-intestinal, or isolated intestinal. Anti-thymocyte globulin served as induction for all recipients, who then took tacrolimus and steroids for about 3 years.

Study-level results: Peak circulating GvH clone levels tracked with early post-transplant HvG declines. Allograft graft-versus-host to host-versus-graft clonal ratios ran high in patients with graft-donor T cell macrochimerism.

Graft material was processed, releasing intraepithelial and lamina propria lymphocytes. The sequence was collected from a human patient who received an intestinal transplant, so some T cells may come from the graft donor. The sample in question was ileum tissue, obtained 16 days after intestinal transplant. The rearrangement uses TRBV12-5 and TRBJ2-2; D ambiguous. CDR3 protein: CASGFGPGELFF. As DNA, the CDR3 is TGTGCTAGTGGTTTTGGACCCGGGGAGCTGTTTTTT.